The 28 T cell receptor beta chains in this list originate from one sample, sequenced in a study of neoadjuvant anti-PD-1 for oral cavity cancer. The table came from immunoSEQ multiplex PCR; TCRdb's copy has only in-frame clones and leaves some out. The table lists 30,000 to 40,000 clones, around 87% of them singletons. This sample comprised PBMCs, obtained before nivolumab (anti-PD-1) treatment. These receptors all come from a person aged 40 to 85 with oral cavity squamous cell carcinoma.

The CDR3, as DNA: TGTGCCAGCAGCCCCCGAACAGCTCACAGTGGGACCGGGGAGCTGTTTTTT. Translating it yields CASSPRTAHSGTGELFF. The chain uses TRBV7-8 and TRBJ2-2; D call uncertain. Trimming took 5 bases from V and 5 from J, leaving 21 bases between them. The CDR3 consists of 17 residues. CDR1 and CDR2 (germline): SGHVS, FQNEAQ.

V is TRBV6-6 and J is TRBJ2-4, with 10 bases lining up with TRBD1. CDR3 length: 15 amino acids. V shed 2 bases, J shed 7 bases, and the junction held 5 bases outside the gene matches. Germline V gene lookup returns CDR1 MNHNY and CDR2 SVGAGI (reference sequence). CDR3 DNA sequence: TGTGCCAGCAGTTACCAACGGGACAGGGGCAACATTCAGTACTTC. The encoded protein is CASSYQRDRGNIQYF.

V is TRBV2 and J is TRBJ2-1, with D possibly being TRBD1 (6 bases). Trimming cost V 7 bases and J 12 bases, with 22 bases left between them. This CDR3 comprises 14 residues. Germline CDR1 SNHLY, CDR2 FYNNEI. The CDR3 coding sequence is TGTGCCAGCACCCTCTACAGGGATTCTGTTGTGCAGTTCTTC. Translation: CASTLYRDSVVQFF.

This clone has a single count. The rearrangement links TRBV5-4 to TRBJ2-5; no firm D call. In germline, CDR1 is SGHNT, CDR2 YYREEE (reference sequence). The V and J ends lost 3 bases and 2 bases respectively, with 11 bases between them. The CDR3 length is 14 residues. CDR3: CASSSPGLQETQYF. The CDR3 bases are TGTGCCAGCAGCTCGCCGGGCCTTCAAGAGACCCAGTACTTC.

The chain carries TRBV9 and TRBJ1-1; D is unresolved. Germline V gives CDR1 SGDLS, CDR2 YYNGEE. The CDR3 sequence is 13 residues long. The germline V and J ends were trimmed by 4 bases and 6 bases, with 13 bases remaining between them. The CDR3 spells CASSPVGGPEAFF. For the CDR3, the DNA is TGTGCCAGCAGCCCAGTGGGCGGGCCTGAAGCTTTCTTT.

This clone was seen a few times. The V gene is TRBV19, the J gene TRBJ2-3; 14 bases match TRBD2. With V trimmed by 3 bases and J by 5 bases, 10 bases remained unmatched. This CDR3 spans 18 amino acids. Germline V gene lookup returns CDR1 LNHDA and CDR2 SQIVND (reference sequence). CDR3: CASSIRGLAGVHGDTQYF. CDR3 nucleotides: TGTGCCAGTAGTATTAGGGGACTAGCGGGGGTTCACGGAGATACGCAGTATTTT.

The chain joins TRBV13 to TRBJ2-4; D is perhaps TRBD1 (6 bases). V lost 5 bases and J lost 4, with 15 bases in between. The CDR3 runs 15 residues. Germline values: CDR1 PRHDT, CDR2 FYEKMQ (reference sequence). CDR3 amino acids: CASSRQLQGKNIQYF. CDR3 DNA: TGTGCCAGCAGCCGCCAACTTCAGGGGAAAAACATTCAGTACTTC.

The gene calls are TRBV5-1 and TRBJ1-1; TRBD1 might be the D (5 bases). The V gene lost 2 bases and the J gene lost 6 bases, with 11 bases spanning the gap. CDR3 length: 13 residues. CDR1 SGHRS and CDR2 YFSETQ come from the germline V gene. The CDR3 nucleotides read TGCGCCAGCAGCTTTTACAGGCGGGCTGAAGCTTTCTTT. Its protein product is CASSFYRRAEAFF.

V is TRBV11-2 and J is TRBJ2-6; D gene unclear. Germline CDR1 and CDR2: SGHAT and FQNNGV. Trimming removed 0 bases at V and 0 bases at J, with 12 bases between. The CDR3 runs to 18 residues. The CDR3 spells CASSLEVQFPSGANVLTF. CDR3 nucleotide sequence: TGTGCCAGCAGCTTAGAGGTCCAGTTCCCCTCTGGGGCCAACGTCCTGACTTTC.

This sequence joins TRBV18 and TRBJ2-7, with 7 bases that match TRBD2. CDR1 is KGHSH, CDR2 LQKENI, per germline. The ends lost 3 bases at V and 2 bases at J; junction bases unmatched: 1. This CDR3 region has 13 residues. The CDR3 bases are TGTGCCAGCTCACCGGGGACTACCTACGAGCAGTACTTC. It codes for CASSPGTTYEQYF. The full variable domain, its missing parts supplied by reference TRBV18 and TRBJ2-7, is NAGVMQNPRHLVRRRGQEARLRCSPMKGHSHVYWYRQLPEEGLKFMVYLQKENIIDESGMPKERFSAEFPKEGPSILRIQQVVRGDSAAYFCASSPGTTYEQYFGPGTRLTVT.

The chain couples TRBV5-1 to TRBJ1-3, with 7 bases fitting TRBD1. CDR1 is SGHRS, CDR2 YFSETQ, per germline. Trimming took 0 bases from V and 2 from J; bases not matched to a gene: 11. The CDR3 contains 18 residues. DNA for the CDR3: TGCGCCAGCAGCTTGGTTGCGATAGACAGGGACCCTGGAAACACCATATATTTT. Protein sequence: CASSLVAIDRDPGNTIYF.

The chain has TRBV12-1 and TRBJ1-1. TRBV12-1 is deemed a pseudogene. This CDR3 contains 15 residues. The CDR3 DNA is TGTGCCAGCAGCCCCCTCGGGGGGAGGAACACTGAAGCTTTCTTT. It codes for CASSPLGGRNTEAFF.

The CDR3 DNA reads TGTGCCAGCAGCTTTACGGGAGATCAGCCCCAGCATTTT. Its protein product is CASSFTGDQPQHF. The J gene is TRBJ1-5, the V gene TRBV7-9; D unclear. The CDR3 length is 13 residues. Germline V gives CDR1 SEHNR, CDR2 FQNEAQ (reference sequence). The ends were cut back, 3 bases at V and 5 bases at J, with 8 bases in the middle.

V is TRBV10-3 and J is TRBJ2-5, with 7 positions matching TRBD2. Germline-derived CDR1 and CDR2 are ENHRY and SYGVKD. J gave up 5 bases and V 4 bases, and 7 bases lay outside the gene matches. This CDR3 contains 14 residues. The CDR3 region has the DNA TGTGCCATCAGTGCGGGAGGACGGGGGGAGACCCAGTACTTC. Protein: CAISAGGRGETQYF.

Comment on this clone: The sample contains more than one DNA sequence encoding this CDR3. In DNA form, the CDR3 reads TGCGCCAGCAGCTTGGGGGGGACAATTAGCACTGAAGCTTTCTTT. Its translation is CASSLGGTISTEAFF. This sequence joins TRBV5-1 and TRBJ1-1; D might be TRBD1 (6 bases). From germline, CDR1 is SGHRS and CDR2 YFSETQ. The CDR3 is 15 amino acids. Trimming removed 0 bases from V and 4 bases from J, with 13 bases in between.

The chain employs TRBV7-2 and TRBJ1-5; D is unclear. Trimming left V 1 base short and J 4 bases short, with 8 bases between. The germline gives CDR1 SGHTA, CDR2 FQGNSA. The CDR3 covers 14 residues. The CDR3 region is CASSLVLQNQPQHF. CDR3 DNA sequence: TGTGCCAGCAGCTTAGTTTTGCAAAATCAGCCCCAGCATTTT. Using reference TRBV7-2 and TRBJ1-5 for the parts outside the CDR3, the full variable domain is GAGVSQSPSNKVTEKGKDVELRCDPISGHTALYWYRQSLGQGLEFLIYFQGNSAPDKSGLPSDRFSAERTGGSVSTLTIQRTQQEDSAVYLCASSLVLQNQPQHFGDGTRLSIL.

V is TRBV9 and J is TRBJ2-7, with 15 bases lining up with TRBD2. The CDR3 loop spans 15 amino acids. The ends lost 3 bases at V and 7 bases at J; junction bases unmatched: 5. Germline V gives CDR1 SGDLS, CDR2 YYNGEE. The CDR3 loop reads CASSGTSGGALEQYF. In DNA, the CDR3 is TGTGCCAGCAGCGGGACTAGCGGGGGGGCTTTGGAGCAGTACTTC.

This clone was seen a handful of times. The chain links TRBV7-2 to TRBJ2-5; possibly TRBD1 for D (6 bases). Germline CDR1 is SGHTA and CDR2 is FQGNSA. The CDR3 length is 15 residues. V was cut by 0 bases and J by 5 bases, with 13 bases left in between. In DNA, the CDR3 is TGTGCCAGCAGCTTAGCGTGGGGGCCAAGGGAGACCCAGTACTTC. Residues: CASSLAWGPRETQYF.

This chain connects TRBV9 to TRBJ2-2; possibly TRBD1 for D (5 bases). Deletions cut 4 bases from V and 0 bases from J, with 13 bases between. The CDR3 runs to 16 residues. From germline, CDR1 is SGDLS and CDR2 YYNGEE. CDR3 sequence (DNA): TGTGCCAGCAGCCCACGGCAGGGTTCGAACACCGGGGAGCTGTTTTTT. This sequence encodes CASSPRQGSNTGELFF.

The rearrangement links TRBV18 to TRBJ1-6; 9 positions match TRBD1. Trimming cost V 3 bases and J 6 bases; bases outside gene matches: 3. The CDR3 has 15 residues. In germline, CDR1 is KGHSH, CDR2 LQKENI. In nucleotides, the CDR3 is TGTGCCAGCTCACCCCGGACAGGGGTTAATTCACCCCTCCACTTT. Its translation: CASSPRTGVNSPLHF.

The V gene is TRBV7-6, the J gene TRBJ2-2, with 11 positions matching TRBD2. Germline V gene sequence: CDR1 SGHVS, CDR2 FNYEAQ. This CDR3 is 17 amino acids long. Trimming cost V 3 bases and J 1 base; bases outside gene matches: 4. The chain's CDR3 is CASSLPSGGLNTGELFF. CDR3 in DNA: TGTGCCAGCAGCTTGCCTAGCGGGGGGTTGAACACCGGGGAGCTGTTTTTT.

J is TRBJ2-2 and V is TRBV5-4; D is undetermined. CDR3 size: 13 residues. Germline-derived CDR1 and CDR2 are SGHNT and YYREEE (reference sequence). With 6 bases removed from V and 0 bases from J, the gap between germline ends came to 6 bases. This chain's CDR3 is CASKSANTGELFF. CDR3 DNA sequence: TGTGCCAGCAAATCCGCGAACACCGGGGAGCTGTTTTTT.

J is TRBJ1-5 and V is TRBV4-2; 7 bases are shared with TRBD1. Per germline, CDR1 LGHNA and CDR2 YNFKEQ. This CDR3 contains 14 residues. V was clipped by 2 bases and J by 6 bases; unmatched bases: 4. Here the CDR3 DNA reads TGTGCCAGCAGCCAATACAGGGGAGGTCAGCCCCAGCATTTT. This sequence encodes CASSQYRGGQPQHF.

This chain joins TRBV9 and TRBJ1-6; D may be TRBD1 (6 bases). Germline V gene lookup returns CDR1 SGDLS and CDR2 YYNGEE. CDR3 size: 14 residues. V lost 3 bases, J lost 7 bases, and 11 bases lay in between. The CDR3 protein is CASSAGQRNSPLHF. The CDR3 nucleotides are TGTGCCAGCAGCGCAGGACAGAGAAATTCACCCCTCCACTTT.

V usage is TRBV28 and J usage is TRBJ2-5; D possibly matches TRBD1 or TRBD2 (5 bases each). Germline CDR1 and CDR2: MDHEN and SYDVKM. There are 16 residues in the CDR3. V lost 2 bases to trimming and J lost 4 bases, with 17 bases between them. The CDR3, as DNA: TGTGCCAGCAGTTTAGGGGCGGGTGCCTGGCGAGAGACCCAGTACTTC. Encoded protein: CASSLGAGAWRETQYF.

The J gene is TRBJ2-1, the V gene TRBV10-1; no clear D. The CDR3 is 14 residues long. Trimming removed 6 bases at V and 3 bases at J, with 12 bases between. The germline gives CDR1 WNHNN, CDR2 SYGVQD (reference sequence). CDR3: CASSPSGFYNEQFF. The CDR3 coding sequence is TGCGCCAGCAGCCCCTCCGGGTTCTACAATGAGCAGTTCTTC.

The V gene is TRBV4-1, the J gene TRBJ1-1, with a weak D call TRBD1 (5 bases). Germline assignment: CDR1 MGHRA and CDR2 YSYEKL. The V end lost 4 bases, the J end lost 3 bases, and 6 bases lay between the germline ends. The CDR3 extends over 12 amino acids. CDR3 region: CASSLGDTEAFF. In DNA form, the CDR3 reads TGCGCCAGCAGCCTAGGGGACACTGAAGCTTTCTTT.

The chain has TRBV29-1 and TRBJ2-2; unclear D gene. The V end was cut by 7 bases, the J end by 0 bases, with 12 bases between. This CDR3 has 14 amino acids. The germline gives CDR1 SQVTM, CDR2 ANQGSEA. The CDR3 sequence: CSAKGRSNTGELFF. For the CDR3, the DNA is TGCAGCGCGAAGGGCAGGTCGAACACCGGGGAGCTGTTTTTT.